Described below is a single T cell receptor beta chain sequence and its context. Some clones are missing from TCRdb's copy, which holds only in-frame ones; the method was immunoSEQ multiplex PCR. In the table there are approximately 41,000 clones, 86% of which are singletons. The sample belongs to a study of T cells in localized non-small cell lung cancer. V was cut by 5 bases and J by 5 bases, with 10 bases left in between. Per the germline V gene, CDR1 is SGHAT and CDR2 is FQNNGV. This CDR3 spans 13 amino acids. The TCR originated in a male donor at least 60 years old with stage II lung adenocarcinoma. The chain has TRBV11-2 and TRBJ1-5; no reliable D call. The sequencing used peripheral blood mononuclear cells, collected before any cancer treatment. CDR3 amino acids: CASSQDRDQPQHF. CDR3 coding DNA: TGTGCCAGCAGCCAAGACCGGGATCAGCCCCAGCATTTT.